A selection of T cell receptor beta chains follows, all from one sample in a study of shared clonotypes between healthy human individuals. Method: immunoSEQ multiplex PCR; TCRdb's copy keeps in-frame clones and lacks some. The data contain about 1,500,000 clones, about 96% of them seen just once; the ten biggest clones take up approximately 1.1%. The material sequenced was naive CD4+ T cells sorted from blood. These receptor sequences come from a man aged 30 to 45 in good health. CDR3s include the opening cysteine and the closing phenylalanine or tryptophan. D genes are given only for firm matches. Some rows mark clone size as missing; the rest say once, few, many or name a class of expanded clone.

NA	NA	TRBJ2-7	TRBV27	TGTGCCAGCCACCCGAGGGGGGTCTCCTACGAGCAGTACTTC	CASHPRGVSYEQYF
NA	NA	TRBJ1-2	TRBV4-3	TGCGCCAGCAGCCAAGATCCGGGTGCTCCCTATGGCTACACCTTC	CASSQDPGAPYGYTF
NA	TRBD1	TRBJ2-7	TRBV19	TGTGCCAGTAGTGTAGGACAGGGCTACGAGCAGTACTTC	CASSVGQGYEQYF
NA	TRBD1	TRBJ2-7	TRBV28	TGTGCCAGTCTGACTTCCCGGGACAGGCTCCTTTACGAGCAGTACTTC	CASLTSRDRLLYEQYF
NA	TRBD1	TRBJ2-7	TRBV7-9	TGTGCCAGCAGCTCAGGGACAGGGTCCTACGAGCAGTACTTC	CASSSGTGSYEQYF
NA	NA	TRBJ2-1	TRBV2	TGTGCCAGCGGGGTGGAGAGGTCAAATGAGCAGTTCTTC	CASGVERSNEQFF
once	NA	TRBJ2-3	TRBV13	TGTGCCAGCAGCTTGGAGGAAACCCTCAGGTTGGATTCGGTCTTAACTGGCACAGATACGCAGTATTTT	CASSLEETLRLDSVLTGTDTQYF
NA	NA	TRBJ2-1	TRBV5-1	TGCGCCAGCAGCGGGACTCTCAATGGGGATGAGCAGTTCTTC	CASSGTLNGDEQFF
NA	TRBD1	TRBJ1-2	TRBV30	TGTGCCTGGGGCCAGGGGGTAGGCGGCTACACCTTC	CAWGQGVGGYTF
NA	NA	TRBJ1-1	TRBV2	TGTGCCAGCAGTGAAAATCCAGGGAGGATGGTGAACACTGAAGCTTTCTTT	CASSENPGRMVNTEAFF
NA	NA	TRBJ2-1	TRBV5-4	TGTGCCAGCAGCCTAGGGTACGATGAGCAGTTCTTC	CASSLGYDEQFF
NA	TRBD1	TRBJ2-7	TRBV7-2	TGTGCCAGCAGCACCCGTCCCGGGACAGCAGCCTACGAGCAGTACTTC	CASSTRPGTAAYEQYF
NA	NA	TRBJ2-3	TRBV2	TGTGCCAGCAGTGAAGGTTGGGAAGCGGCAGATACGCAGTATTTT	CASSEGWEAADTQYF
NA	NA	TRBJ1-5	TRBV4-1	TGCGCCAGCAGCTTAACTTACGGGGCTCAGCCCCAGCATTTT	CASSLTYGAQPQHF
NA	NA	TRBJ1-1	TRBV28	TGTGCCAGCAGTCAAGACATAAGGAATGCTTTCTTT	CASSQDIRNAFF
NA	NA	TRBJ2-6	TRBV14	TGTGCCAGCAGCCAACGAAAGGGTACAGGGCAGTGGGGGGCCAACGTCCTGACTTTC	CASSQRKGTGQWGANVLTF
NA	TRBD2	TRBJ2-7	TRBV7-2	TGTGCCAGCAGTTTAGGGACTAGCGGGACATACGAGCAGTACTTC	CASSLGTSGTYEQYF
NA	TRBD1	TRBJ2-1	TRBV19	TGTGCCAGTAGCATCGCAGGGGGCCCAGGCTCCTACAATGAGCAGTTCTTC	CASSIAGGPGSYNEQFF
NA	TRBD1	TRBJ1-1	TRBV18	TGTGCCAGCTCGCTGACAGGGGCGAACACTGAAGCTTTCTTT	CASSLTGANTEAFF
once	NA	TRBJ2-7	TRBV6-6	TGTGCCAGCAGTTACCCTCTTACCACCTACGAGCAGTACTTC	CASSYPLTTYEQYF
NA	NA	TRBJ2-7	TRBV5-4	TGTGCCAGCAGGACCGAGGTCAGTTCCTACGAGCAGTACTTC	CASRTEVSSYEQYF
once	NA	TRBJ2-1	TRBV11-2	TGTGCCAGCAGCCCTCACCTCCCAATCATCAATGAGCAGTTCTTC	CASSPHLPIINEQFF
NA	TRBD2	TRBJ2-3	TRBV11-2	TGTGCCAGCAGCTTGGGTCCGGGACTAGCGGGGAATACGCAGTATTTT	CASSLGPGLAGNTQYF
NA	NA	TRBJ2-5	TRBV7-3	TGTGCCAGCAGCCCTGGGGCCCAAGAGACCCAGTACTTC	CASSPGAQETQYF
NA	TRBD2	TRBJ2-7	TRBV5-1	TGCGCCAGCAGCTTCACGGAAGCGGGACGCTACGAGCAGTACTTC	CASSFTEAGRYEQYF
NA	TRBD1	TRBJ1-2	TRBV10-3	TGTGCCATCAGGATACAGGGGGAAGTCTATGGCTACACCTTC	CAIRIQGEVYGYTF
once	NA	TRBJ2-1	TRBV27	TGTGCCAGCAGTTTGGGATTGGGGTGGACGGACTACAATGAGCAGTTCTTC	CASSLGLGWTDYNEQFF